This record covers a single T cell receptor (beta chain). V dropped 1 base and J dropped 4; count of bases not matched to a gene: 3. The CDR3 spans 15 residues. Germline V gene lookup returns CDR1 MGHDK and CDR2 SYGVNS. Per the study methods: Reference gene primer amplification gave nucleated cell count estimates. Clones were read by immunoSEQ multiplex PCR, and TCRdb kept only the in-frame ones, dropping some. V, J and clone size derive from that table, while D and trimming were established from the DNA sequence. This repertoire shows over 300,000 clones, around 89% found once; its top ten account for approximately 1.2%. These data belong to a study of blood T cell repertoires in COVID-19.

This rearrangement joins TRBV25-1 to TRBJ1-1; 10 nucleotides align to TRBD1. Material: peripheral blood. The sequence came from a man between 40 and 49 years old with acute or convalescent COVID-19. CDR3 residues: CASSEFGDRGTEAFF. CDR3 DNA: TGTGCCAGCAGTGAATTTGGGGACAGGGGCACTGAAGCTTTCTTT.